A selection of T cell receptor beta chains follows, all from one sample in a study of beta chain features in type 1 diabetes. Sequencing used immunoSEQ multiplex PCR; TCRdb keeps in-frame clones, though not all of them. The table lists about 650,000 clones, around an eighth of them singletons. The sample was naive CD4+ T cells from blood. The origin of the receptors is a man younger than 40 with type 1 diabetes. Each CDR3 is given without its conserved first and last residue. D genes are given only for firm matches. A clone size is listed for some rows: how often the clone was seen (once, few, many), or a class if it is expanded.

V: TRBV6-5; D: NA; size: NA; CDR3: ASSYSRWTDTQY
V: TRBV19; D: NA; size: NA; CDR3: ASSFIKFSGANVLT
V: TRBV27; D: NA; size: NA; CDR3: ASSLRFTETQY
V: TRBV7-8; D: NA; size: NA; CDR3: ASSLVRDNAQY
V: TRBV30; D: NA; size: NA; CDR3: AWSVLGSGELF
V: TRBV25-1; D: NA; size: few; CDR3: ASSEAKFATNEKLF
V: TRBV2; D: TRBD1; size: few; CDR3: ASTPQGGEKLF
V: TRBV7-2; D: TRBD2; size: NA; CDR3: ASSFHGGSYNEQF
V: TRBV5-4; D: NA; size: NA; CDR3: ASTLDAGQETQY
V: TRBV19; D: NA; size: few; CDR3: ASSIALYNEQF
V: TRBV9; D: TRBD1; size: NA; CDR3: ASSKGQGANEKLF
V: TRBV5-4; D: NA; size: NA; CDR3: ASSLESRGSTDTQY
V: TRBV18; D: NA; size: few; CDR3: ASSPPGRKGEQF
V: TRBV5-1; D: TRBD1; size: few; CDR3: ASSPGDRGNTIY
V: TRBV7-9; D: NA; size: few; CDR3: ASSFRAEASNIQY
V: TRBV7-2; D: TRBD1; size: NA; CDR3: ASSPWTGRETQY
V: TRBV4-3; D: TRBD1; size: NA; CDR3: ASSNNHTGAPSSYNEQF
V: TRBV29-1; D: NA; size: few; CDR3: SVATGNQPQH
V: TRBV29-1; D: NA; size: NA; CDR3: SVEEPPPGMGSDYT
V: TRBV7-9; D: NA; size: few; CDR3: ASSLGAVGNEQF
V: TRBV15; D: NA; size: once; CDR3: ATSRDFGNEKLF
V: TRBV2; D: TRBD2; size: few; CDR3: ASMTSGDSYEQY
V: TRBV2; D: TRBD1; size: NA; CDR3: ASSGALRTGGYT
V: TRBV11-2; D: NA; size: NA; CDR3: ASSLDSWDPQH
V: TRBV28; D: NA; size: NA; CDR3: ASSLGETQY
V: TRBV6-5; D: NA; size: few; CDR3: ASSYSRAGRETQY
V: TRBV25-1; D: NA; size: NA; CDR3: ASTGTLGTGELF
V: TRBV5-1; D: NA; size: NA; CDR3: ASSPGRLYGYT
V: TRBV29-1; D: NA; size: few; CDR3: SVELQGRSYEQY
V: TRBV18; D: NA; size: NA; CDR3: ASSETPSYEQY
V: TRBV29-1; D: NA; size: NA; CDR3: SVGAWEGKLF
V: TRBV25-1; D: TRBD2; size: NA; CDR3: ASSELKRGAGNEQF
V: TRBV14; D: NA; size: many; CDR3: ASSQDNYGYT
V: TRBV7-2; D: NA; size: NA; CDR3: ASSLVEGPLYGYT
V: TRBV7-2; D: NA; size: NA; CDR3: ASSPQGRGDAGELF
V: TRBV2; D: NA; size: few; CDR3: ASNRDTNNEQF
V: TRBV10-3; D: NA; size: NA; CDR3: AISESIGTNEKLF
V: TRBV7-2; D: TRBD2; size: few; CDR3: ASSSFRGTSVHEQY
V: TRBV9; D: NA; size: NA; CDR3: ASSVEGTDKYEQY
V: TRBV9; D: TRBD1; size: NA; CDR3: ASSPRQGSNTEAF
V: TRBV14; D: TRBD2; size: few; CDR3: ASSHSSGGTDTQY
V: TRBV5-1; D: TRBD1; size: few; CDR3: ASSPTDRVTQPQH
V: TRBV18; D: TRBD2; size: NA; CDR3: ASSPPSGGSYNEQF
V: TRBV2; D: NA; size: few; CDR3: ASSGAGAYEQY